A single sample is the source of the 31 T cell receptor beta chains below, sequenced in a study of blood T cell repertoires in COVID-19 (TCRdb year 2020). The library was prepared using the immunoSEQ multiplex PCR assay. TCRdb took this table from immuneACCESS and kept in-frame rearrangements with V and J called. Such tables lack part of the clones; where checked against another copy, unresolved V genes explain under half of the gap, and the rest is unexplained. This sample has hundreds of thousands of clones in its table, and about four fifths of those were observed once. The biggest ten clones account for 7% to 10% of the sample. Sequenced material: peripheral blood. The receptors stem from a woman between 50 and 59 years old with acute or convalescent COVID-19.

This chain links TRBV24-1 with TRBJ2-5; 10 bases map to TRBD2. Germline CDR1 and CDR2: KGHDR and SFDVKD. The CDR3 length is 16 residues. V was clipped by 1 base and J by 5 bases; unmatched bases: 6. CDR3 in amino acids: CATSDFSSGSRETQYF. The CDR3, as DNA: TGTGCCACCAGTGATTTCTCTAGCGGGAGTAGGGAGACCCAGTACTTC.

This chain uses TRBV18 with TRBJ2-7; TRBD2 matches 10 bases. The CDR3 runs 16 residues. Germline loops: CDR1 KGHSH, CDR2 LQKENI. Trimming cost V 4 bases and J 2 bases; bases outside gene matches: 8. CDR3 DNA sequence: TGTGCCAGCTCACTCCTAGCGGGAGTAGAACCCTACGAGCAGTACTTC. Protein sequence: CASSLLAGVEPYEQYF.

The count of this clone is one. V usage is TRBV27 and J usage is TRBJ1-5, with no clear D. Germline V gene lookup returns CDR1 MNHEY and CDR2 SMNVEV (reference sequence). This CDR3 is 14 amino acids long. Deletions cut 2 bases from V and 1 base from J, with 6 bases between. This CDR3 reads CASSLEGSNQPQHF. In DNA form, the CDR3 reads TGTGCCAGCAGTTTAGAGGGCAGCAATCAGCCCCAGCATTTT.

The V gene is TRBV16, the J gene TRBJ2-2; D possibly corresponds to TRBD2 (6 bases). The CDR3 sequence is 15 residues long. Trimming cost V 4 bases and J 0 bases, with 9 bases left between them. Germline V lookup: CDR1 KGHSY, CDR2 FQNENV. The CDR3 sequence is CASSLRLANTGELFF. CDR3 sequence (DNA): TGTGCCAGCAGCCTGAGACTAGCGAACACCGGGGAGCTGTTTTTT.

The chain carries TRBV4-1 and TRBJ1-2; D uncertain. Germline loops: CDR1 MGHRA, CDR2 YSYEKL. V lost 3 bases, J lost 8 bases, and 22 bases lay in between. This CDR3 is 16 amino acids long. The CDR3: CASSQAPEGSLKGYTF. CDR3 in DNA: TGCGCCAGCAGCCAGGCCCCTGAGGGAAGCCTTAAGGGCTACACCTTC.

The chain has TRBV19 and TRBJ1-5, with 8 nucleotides matching TRBD1. The ends lost 7 bases at V and 1 base at J; junction bases unmatched: 9. Germline V CDR1 and CDR2: LNHDA, SQIVND (reference sequence). CDR3 length: 16 amino acids. CDR3 bases: TGTGCCAGTATGACAGGGGCCCGAGGGAGCAATCAGCCCCAGCATTTT. Protein product: CASMTGARGSNQPQHF.

The CDR3 bases are TGTGCCAGCAGTCCGGGGTACAATTCACCCCTCCACTTT. Translation: CASSPGYNSPLHF. The V gene is TRBV11-2, the J gene TRBJ1-6; D remains ambiguous. The CDR3 consists of 13 residues. V was cut by 6 bases and J by 7 bases, with 10 bases left in between. The germline V gene encodes CDR1 SGHAT and CDR2 FQNNGV.

V and J are TRBV5-1 and TRBJ1-4; weak D call: TRBD1 (6 bases). Between the trimmed V and J ends, which lost 2 bases and 1 base, there was a span of 15 bases. The germline V gene encodes CDR1 SGHRS and CDR2 YFSETQ. This CDR3 comprises 17 residues. The CDR3 DNA reads as TGCGCCAGCAGCTTTTCAGGGGATCGGGGAACTAATGAAAAACTGTTTTTT. Its translation: CASSFSGDRGTNEKLFF.

The V and J genes are TRBV29-1 and TRBJ2-5; 7 nucleotides align to TRBD1. The germline gives CDR1 SQVTM, CDR2 ANQGSEA. Losses at the gene ends were 4 bases for V and 3 bases for J; bases not matched to a gene: 5. This CDR3 is 13 amino acids long. CDR3 protein: CSVAYGTEETQYF. The DNA of the CDR3 is TGCAGCGTTGCCTACGGGACAGAAGAGACCCAGTACTTC.

The chain is built from TRBV10-1 and TRBJ2-7; D is possibly TRBD2 (5 bases). Germline CDR1 WNHNN, CDR2 SYGVQD (reference sequence). The CDR3 runs 13 residues. Trimming left V 8 bases short and J 7 bases short, with 18 bases between. The CDR3 bases are TGCGCCAGCGCCCCGAGGGCCACTTCGGAGCAGTACTTC. It specifies CASAPRATSEQYF.

V and J are TRBV18 and TRBJ1-1; 7 positions match TRBD1. The CDR3 has 15 residues. V was pared by 6 bases and J by 4 bases, with 11 bases of the junction left unmatched. The germline gives CDR1 KGHSH, CDR2 LQKENI. This CDR3 is CASSQSPTGTTEAFF. The CDR3 DNA reads as TGTGCCAGCTCGCAAAGCCCGACAGGGACCACTGAAGCTTTCTTT.

This sequence joins TRBV28 and TRBJ2-3, with TRBD2 matching 8 bases. The length of the CDR3 is 16 residues. CDR1 is MDHEN, CDR2 SYDVKM, per germline. V was clipped by 5 bases and J by 2 bases; unmatched bases: 9. CDR3 region: CASSPILAVYTDTQYF. The CDR3, as DNA: TGTGCCAGCAGTCCAATACTAGCGGTATACACAGATACGCAGTATTTT.

The chain carries TRBV6-5 and TRBJ1-4, with D tentatively TRBD1 (5 bases). Germline-derived CDR1 and CDR2 are MNHEY and SVGAGI. The V gene lost 0 bases and the J gene lost 2 bases, with 7 bases spanning the gap. This CDR3 has 15 residues. In DNA form, the CDR3 reads TGTGCCAGCAGTTACTCTGGGGGGACTAATGAAAAACTGTTTTTT. Its protein product is CASSYSGGTNEKLFF.

J is TRBJ2-2 and V is TRBV7-3; D may be TRBD2 (6 bases). This CDR3 is built from 14 residues. Germline V gene data show CDR1 as SGHTA and CDR2 as FQGTGA. V shed 1 base and J shed 5 bases, with 8 bases lying between them. The CDR3: CASSLNGRTGELFF. For the CDR3, the DNA is TGTGCCAGCAGCTTAAACGGGAGAACCGGGGAGCTGTTTTTT. Full variable domain (outside the CDR3, taken from reference TRBV7-3 and TRBJ2-2): GAGVSQTPSNKVTEKGKYVELRCDPISGHTALYWYRQSLGQGPEFLIYFQGTGAADDSGLPNDRFFAVRPEGSVSTLKIQRTERGDSAVYLCASSLNGRTGELFFGEGSRLTVL.

The gene calls are TRBV19 and TRBJ1-5; possibly TRBD1 for D (5 bases). The V and J ends lost 7 bases and 0 bases respectively, with 16 bases between them. Germline values: CDR1 LNHDA, CDR2 SQIVND (reference sequence). The CDR3 has 16 amino acids. This chain's CDR3 is CASNPVTAYSNQPQHF. The CDR3 nucleotides are TGTGCCAGTAACCCCGTGACAGCTTATAGCAATCAGCCCCAGCATTTT. Filled out from reference TRBV19 and TRBJ1-5, the complete variable domain reads DGGITQSPKYLFRKEGQNVTLSCEQNLNHDAMYWYRQDPGQGLRLIYYSQIVNDFQKGDIAEGYSVSREKKESFPLTVTSAQKNPTAFYLCASNPVTAYSNQPQHFGDGTRLSIL.

This rearrangement joins TRBV28 to TRBJ2-3, with 12 bases fitting TRBD2. The germline V gene encodes CDR1 MDHEN and CDR2 SYDVKM. The junction had 8 bases not matched to a gene; V was cut back by 2 bases and J by 2 bases. This CDR3 is built from 18 residues. For the CDR3, the DNA is TGTGCCAGCAGTTTAGTCTCTAGCGGGAGGGGTTACACAGATACGCAGTATTTT. Protein product: CASSLVSSGRGYTDTQYF.

The chain combines TRBV6-1 with TRBJ1-1; 7 positions match TRBD1. CDR3 length equals 15 residues. The junction had 16 bases not matched to a gene; V was cut back by 5 bases and J by 10 bases. The germline gives CDR1 MNHNS, CDR2 SASEGT. CDR3 sequence reads: CASSTLTGRPRGAFF. CDR3 sequence (DNA): TGTGCCAGCAGTACATTGACAGGGCGCCCTCGGGGAGCTTTCTTT.

V gene TRBV12-5 combines with J gene TRBJ2-7; TRBD2 matches 10 bases. The germline CDR1 and CDR2 sequences are LGHNT and FRNRAP. CDR3 length: 15 residues. The junction had 9 bases not matched to a gene; V was cut back by 4 bases and J by 6 bases. The chain's CDR3 is CASGSLAGGGGEQYF. CDR3 in DNA: TGTGCTAGTGGTTCGTTAGCGGGAGGAGGGGGCGAGCAGTACTTC. Full variable domain (rest looked up from reference TRBV12-5 and TRBJ2-7): DARVTQTPRHKVTEMGQEVTMRCQPILGHNTVFWYRQTMMQGLELLAYFRNRAPLDDSGMPKDRFSAEMPDATLATLKIQPSEPRDSAVYFCASGSLAGGGGEQYFGPGTRLTVT.

This chain joins TRBV5-4 and TRBJ1-2, with 9 bases aligning to TRBD1. CDR1 and CDR2 (germline): SGHNT, YYREEE (reference sequence). The CDR3 length is 14 residues. With 3 bases clipped from V and 5 bases from J, the junction kept 5 bases outside the gene matches. This CDR3 reads CASSWGTGTYGYTF. DNA of the CDR3: TGTGCCAGCAGCTGGGGGACAGGGACTTATGGCTACACCTTC.

In its sample, this clone was seen a few times. This chain connects TRBV5-4 to TRBJ1-2; D is ambiguous. Germline V CDR1 and CDR2: SGHNT, YYREEE (reference sequence). V lost 4 bases to trimming and J lost 6 bases, with 19 bases between them. The CDR3 is 15 amino acids. In DNA, the CDR3 is TGTGCCAGCAGCCTTTCCCCCGGGGTCTCGGATGGCTACACCTTC. Translated, it gives CASSLSPGVSDGYTF.

V gene TRBV27 combines with J gene TRBJ2-1; the match to TRBD2 covers 11 bases. V lost 3 bases and J lost 4; bases outside the gene matches: 8. Germline V gene sequence: CDR1 MNHEY, CDR2 SMNVEV (reference sequence). The CDR3 extends over 17 amino acids. For the CDR3, the DNA is TGTGCCAGCAGTTTTGACCGACTAGCGGGATCATACAATGAGCAGTTCTTC. Encoded protein: CASSFDRLAGSYNEQFF.

The genes are TRBV19 and TRBJ2-7; 8 bases line up with TRBD1. The CDR3 sequence is 15 residues long. The V gene end was trimmed by 5 bases and the J gene end by 2 bases; junction bases not matched to a gene: 8. CDR1 is LNHDA, CDR2 SQIVND, per germline (reference sequence). CDR3 region: CASSVSQGATYEQYF. The CDR3 coding sequence is TGTGCCAGTAGTGTCAGTCAGGGGGCTACCTACGAGCAGTACTTC. The complete variable domain, with remaining parts taken from reference TRBV19 and TRBJ2-7, reads DGGITQSPKYLFRKEGQNVTLSCEQNLNHDAMYWYRQDPGQGLRLIYYSQIVNDFQKGDIAEGYSVSREKKESFPLTVTSAQKNPTAFYLCASSVSQGATYEQYFGPGTRLTVT.

The chain recombines TRBV24-1 with TRBJ2-1, with 7 bases identical to TRBD2. Germline CDR1 and CDR2: KGHDR and SFDVKD. The CDR3 totals 17 residues. V dropped 2 bases and J dropped 4; count of bases not matched to a gene: 10. The CDR3 bases are TGTGCCACCAGTGATTCAGCTAGCGGACCCCTATACAATGAGCAGTTCTTC. It specifies CATSDSASGPLYNEQFF.

V usage is TRBV15 and J usage is TRBJ2-5; 8 positions match TRBD1. The CDR3 consists of 14 residues. Per the germline V gene, CDR1 is LNHNV and CDR2 is YYDKDF (reference sequence). J gave up 3 bases and V 2 bases, and 2 bases lay outside the gene matches. CDR3 in amino acids: CATSRMGQEETQYF. CDR3 DNA: TGTGCCACCAGCAGAATGGGACAGGAAGAGACCCAGTACTTC.

This clone was counted once. The V and J genes are TRBV19 and TRBJ2-1; TRBD2 agrees at 13 bases. From germline, CDR1 is LNHDA and CDR2 SQIVND (reference sequence). Trimming took 6 bases from V and 8 from J; bases not matched to a gene: 4. The CDR3 length is 14 residues. CDR3 in amino acids: CASSGLAGDYEQFF. CDR3 bases: TGTGCCAGTAGCGGACTAGCGGGAGATTATGAGCAGTTCTTC. Full variable domain (missing parts from reference TRBV19 and TRBJ2-1): DGGITQSPKYLFRKEGQNVTLSCEQNLNHDAMYWYRQDPGQGLRLIYYSQIVNDFQKGDIAEGYSVSREKKESFPLTVTSAQKNPTAFYLCASSGLAGDYEQFFGPGTRLTVL.

The chain employs TRBV18 and TRBJ1-1; maybe TRBD1 (6 bases). The CDR3 spans 14 residues. V gave up 2 bases and J gave up 3 bases, with 10 bases separating them. CDR1 is KGHSH, CDR2 LQKENI, per germline. The CDR3 region has the DNA TGTGCCAGCTCACCAGGACAGCCACACACTGAAGCTTTCTTT. Residues: CASSPGQPHTEAFF.

The genes are TRBV5-1 and TRBJ1-6, with no clear D. The CDR3 is 14 amino acids. V gave up 2 bases and J gave up 10 bases, with 13 bases separating them. Germline CDR1 SGHRS, CDR2 YFSETQ. Here the CDR3 reads CASSFGEGSSPLHF. The CDR3 bases are TGCGCCAGCAGCTTCGGGGAAGGTAGCTCACCCCTCCACTTT. Complete variable domain (other parts from reference TRBV5-1 and TRBJ1-6): KAGVTQTPRYLIKTRGQQVTLSCSPISGHRSVSWYQQTPGQGLQFLFEYFSETQRNKGNFPGRFSGRQFSNSRSEMNVSTLELGDSALYLCASSFGEGSSPLHFGNGTRLTVT.

The J gene is TRBJ1-2, the V gene TRBV3-1 (or the pseudogene TRBV3-2); 7 bases fit TRBD1. The CDR3 covers 15 residues. The junction had 3 bases not matched to a gene; V was cut back by 2 bases and J by 0 bases. CDR1 LGHDT and CDR2 YNNKEL come from the germline V gene (reference sequence). The CDR3 DNA reads TGTGCCAGCAGCCAACCGGGACAGACTAACTATGGCTACACCTTC. It encodes CASSQPGQTNYGYTF.

The gene calls are TRBV9 and TRBJ1-6; D gene unclear. Trimming left V 0 bases short and J 0 bases short, with 10 bases between. The CDR3 loop spans 17 amino acids. The germline gives CDR1 SGDLS, CDR2 YYNGEE. The CDR3 DNA sequence: TGTGCCAGCAGCGTAGAGCCAGGCAGCTCCTATAATTCACCCCTCCACTTT. Translating gives CASSVEPGSSYNSPLHF.

The chain is built from TRBV6-5 and TRBJ1-3; TRBD1 aligns across 8 bases. CDR1 MNHEY and CDR2 SVGAGI come from the germline V gene. This CDR3 has 14 residues. The V segment lost 6 bases and the J segment 3 bases; nucleotides outside the gene matches: 4. The CDR3 bases are TGTGCCAGCAGACCCAGGGGGCGTGGAAACACCATATATTTT. Amino acid sequence: CASRPRGRGNTIYF.

The V and J genes are TRBV11-3 and TRBJ2-1, with 7 nucleotides matching TRBD1. This CDR3 comprises 12 residues. Germline V CDR1 and CDR2: SGHNT, YENEEA. The junction had 3 bases not matched to a gene; V was cut back by 5 bases and J by 8 bases. The CDR3 nucleotides are TGTGCCAGCAGCACTACAGGGGATGAGCAGTTCTTC. This translates into CASSTTGDEQFF.